This TCR beta chain was sequenced in a study of cytomegalovirus exposure and HLA in healthy donors. Study outcomes and limitations: There were several of the most significant clusters that appeared linked to common viral pathogens in a later analysis. The only immune exposure information that was available was CMV serostatus.

Germline loops: CDR1 MDHEN, CDR2 SYDVKM. There are 16 residues in the CDR3. V lost 3 bases, J lost 3 bases, and 5 bases stayed unmatched. In the PCR, 60 Vbeta and 13 Jbeta primers were used. Measured with immunoSEQ multiplex PCR; TCRdb has only the in-frame clones, and not every one. Counted here are 100,000 or so clones, 13% to 15% occurring once; the ten biggest clones make up 0.83%. As for this clone: Its antigen remains unknown.

The origin of this receptor is a female donor in good health and CMV-seronegative. The specimen sequenced was PBMCs. The rearrangement uses TRBV28 and TRBJ1-2; 12 nucleotides align to TRBD1. This CDR3 reads CASSFGDRGHYYGYTF. CDR3 coding DNA: TGTGCCAGCAGTTTCGGGGACAGGGGGCATTACTATGGCTACACCTTC.